The 25 T cell receptor beta chains below come from one sample, sequenced in a study of shared clonotypes between healthy human individuals. Using immunoSEQ multiplex PCR, the repertoire was profiled, and TCRdb retains in-frame clones only, with some absent. The profile shows more than 2,000,000 clones, more than 80% of them singletons. Sequenced input: naive CD4+ T cells from PBMCs. This sample's subset: CD45RA+ positively selected. The source is a man between 18 and 35 years old in good health. Some clones in this sample may be carry-over from other donors' samples.

This chain joins TRBV7-9 and TRBJ2-7; the D gene is possibly TRBD1 (6 bases). Germline loops: CDR1 SEHNR, CDR2 FQNEAQ (reference sequence). V was pared by 5 bases and J by 0 bases, with 17 bases between. The CDR3 has 16 amino acids. CDR3 region: CASSTRRDTYSYEQYF. CDR3 in DNA: TGTGCCAGCAGCACACGACGGGACACCTACTCCTACGAGCAGTACTTC.

The gene calls are TRBV5-1 and TRBJ2-3; 10 bases fit TRBD1. CDR1 is SGHRS, CDR2 YFSETQ, per germline. The V segment lost 7 bases and the J segment 6 bases; nucleotides outside the gene matches: 14. The CDR3 is made up of 16 amino acids. CDR3 loop: CASGQGGALLVDTQYF. CDR3 bases: TGCGCCAGCGGACAGGGGGGAGCCCTGTTGGTGGATACGCAGTATTTT.

This clone has just one count. V and J are TRBV7-9 and TRBJ2-3, with a possible D match to TRBD2 (6 bases). The V end was cut by 1 base, the J end by 5 bases, with 13 bases between. The CDR3 runs 15 residues. Germline CDR1 reads SEHNR; CDR2 reads FQNEAQ (reference sequence). Written as DNA, the CDR3 is TGTGCCAGCAGCTTAGTCAGGCGGGACGGAGATACGCAGTATTTT. Protein sequence: CASSLVRRDGDTQYF. The full variable domain, in which reference TRBV7-9 and TRBJ2-3 provide the parts outside the CDR3, is DTGVSQNPRHKITKRGQNVTFRCDPISEHNRLYWYRQTLGQGPEFLTYFQNEAQLEKSRLLSDRFSAERPKGSFSTLEIQRTEQGDSAMYLCASSLVRRDGDTQYFGPGTRLTVL.

This rearrangement joins TRBV7-2 to TRBJ1-2, with D perhaps matching TRBD1 (6 bases). The CDR3 loop spans 16 amino acids. V lost 1 base and J lost 4, with 16 bases in between. Germline V CDR1 and CDR2: SGHTA, FQGNSA. The DNA for the CDR3 is TGTGCCAGCAGCTTAGACCGGGACACCGTCCTCTATGGCTACACCTTC. Amino acids: CASSLDRDTVLYGYTF.

In this sample, this clone turned up a few times. The chain joins TRBV5-1 to TRBJ1-2; D is ambiguous. The germline V gene has CDR1 SGHRS and CDR2 YFSETQ. The length of the CDR3 is 15 residues. Trimming left V 1 base short and J 3 bases short, with 13 bases between. The CDR3 sequence is CASSLYVVQDYGYTF. DNA for the CDR3: TGCGCCAGCAGCTTGTACGTCGTTCAGGACTATGGCTACACCTTC.

This rearrangement joins TRBV5-1 to TRBJ2-2; 8 nucleotides agree with TRBD2. CDR3 length equals 16 residues. Germline values: CDR1 SGHRS, CDR2 YFSETQ. V shed 4 bases, J shed 6 bases, and the junction held 11 bases outside the gene matches. The chain's CDR3 is CASSGTGRATAGELFF. The CDR3 nucleotides read TGCGCCAGCAGCGGTACCGGGAGGGCCACAGCCGGGGAGCTGTTTTTT.

The CDR3 DNA reads as TGTGCCAGCTCAACCGAGTGGGTAGTAAATGAGCAGTTCTTC. As protein: CASSTEWVVNEQFF. V usage is TRBV18 and J usage is TRBJ2-1; no clear D gene. Germline V gene lookup returns CDR1 KGHSH and CDR2 LQKENI. This CDR3 has 14 amino acids. Trimming cost V 5 bases and J 7 bases, with 15 bases left between them.

The gene calls are TRBV6-5 and TRBJ2-7, with a tentative D call TRBD1 (6 bases). CDR1 and CDR2 from the germline V gene are MNHEY and SVGAGI. The CDR3 spans 14 residues. The V end was cut by 0 bases, the J end by 5 bases, with 11 bases between. The CDR3 spells CASSYSHRANEQYF. The CDR3 region has the DNA TGTGCCAGCAGTTACTCACACAGGGCCAACGAGCAGTACTTC.

This clone was seen a single time. The V and J genes are TRBV29-1 and TRBJ2-7; the D is unclear. Germline-derived CDR1 and CDR2 are SQVTM and ANQGSEA. This CDR3 comprises 11 residues. V lost 2 bases and J 4 bases, leaving 6 bases between the germline ends. The CDR3 loop is CSVELGYEQYF. In DNA form, the CDR3 reads TGCAGCGTTGAATTGGGTTACGAGCAGTACTTC.

The chain couples TRBV18 to TRBJ1-3; 8 nucleotides agree with TRBD1. Unmatched junction bases numbered 12, after V lost 6 bases and J lost 8 bases. This CDR3 comprises 15 residues. Germline CDR1 is KGHSH and CDR2 is LQKENI. The CDR3 is CASSPGQGGLDTIYF. The CDR3 DNA reads as TGTGCCAGCTCCCCTGGACAGGGAGGTCTGGACACCATATATTTT.

On this clone itself: This specimen includes other DNA sequences encoding the same CDR3. The V and J genes are TRBV29-1 and TRBJ2-5; D may correspond to TRBD1 or TRBD2 (6 bases each). Trimming removed 7 bases from V and 4 bases from J, with 16 bases in between. Per the germline V gene, CDR1 is SQVTM and CDR2 is ANQGSEA. The CDR3 has 13 amino acids. The CDR3 bases are TGCAGCGCCGGAGGGGGTGAACGAGAGACCCAGTACTTC. Protein product: CSAGGGERETQYF. The full variable domain, its missing parts supplied by reference TRBV29-1 and TRBJ2-5, is SAVISQKPSRDICQRGTSLTIQCQVDSQVTMMFWYRQQPGQSLTLIATANQGSEATYESGFVIDKFPISRPNLTFSTLTVSNMSPEDSSIYLCSAGGGERETQYFGPGTRLLVL.

This rearrangement joins TRBV5-1 to TRBJ1-4, with 8 bases identical to TRBD1. The CDR3 totals 14 residues. V lost 4 bases and J lost 8; bases outside the gene matches: 7. Per germline, CDR1 SGHRS and CDR2 YFSETQ. This CDR3 reads CASSDGQGREKLFF. The DNA for the CDR3 is TGCGCCAGCAGCGACGGACAGGGTCGCGAAAAACTGTTTTTT. Drawing the rest from reference TRBV5-1 and TRBJ1-4, the complete variable domain is KAGVTQTPRYLIKTRGQQVTLSCSPISGHRSVSWYQQTPGQGLQFLFEYFSETQRNKGNFPGRFSGRQFSNSRSEMNVSTLELGDSALYLCASSDGQGREKLFFGSGTQLSVL.

As for this clone: Other DNA sequences of this sample code for an identical CDR3. The chain couples TRBV28 to TRBJ1-4; tentative D call: TRBD1 (5 bases). CDR3 length equals 12 residues. Germline CDR1 is MDHEN and CDR2 is SYDVKM. Trimming removed 3 bases from V and 6 bases from J, with 5 bases in between. For the CDR3, the DNA is TGTGCCAGCAGTTTCAGGGATGAAAAACTGTTTTTT. This translates into CASSFRDEKLFF.

This rearrangement joins TRBV27 to TRBJ2-3; 8 bases fit TRBD1. This CDR3 has 16 amino acids. The germline V gene encodes CDR1 MNHEY and CDR2 SMNVEV (reference sequence). Losses at the gene ends were 5 bases for V and 2 bases for J; bases not matched to a gene: 9. CDR3 region: CASSPLDRDATDTQYF. CDR3 sequence (DNA): TGTGCCAGCAGTCCTCTGGACAGGGACGCCACAGATACGCAGTATTTT.

The gene calls are TRBV28 and TRBJ1-4; TRBD1 matches 8 bases. V dropped 4 bases and J dropped 7; count of bases not matched to a gene: 11. Germline V lookup: CDR1 MDHEN, CDR2 SYDVKM. CDR3 length: 16 residues. CDR3 bases: TGTGCCAGCAGTTCCCCAGGGGCCCAGGGGGCTGAAAAACTGTTTTTT. Protein product: CASSSPGAQGAEKLFF.

The V and J genes are TRBV5-4 and TRBJ1-2, with a tentative D call TRBD1 (5 bases). The germline V and J ends were trimmed by 5 bases and 0 bases, with 20 bases remaining between them. Germline values: CDR1 SGHNT, CDR2 YYREEE (reference sequence). The CDR3 has 17 residues. The CDR3 region is CASRFLLGTTSNYGYTF. As DNA, the CDR3 is TGTGCCAGCAGATTTCTACTAGGGACTACATCTAACTATGGCTACACCTTC.

Written as DNA, the CDR3 is TGCGCCAGCAGCTTGGCCGCTAGCGGGAGAGGGACAGATACGCAGTATTTT. It codes for CASSLAASGRGTDTQYF. The rearrangement uses TRBV5-1 and TRBJ2-3, with TRBD2 matching over 10 bases. Unmatched junction bases numbered 7, after V lost 0 bases and J lost 3 bases. CDR3 length equals 17 residues. Germline CDR1 and CDR2: SGHRS and YFSETQ.

V gene TRBV29-1 combines with J gene TRBJ2-7, with D perhaps matching TRBD2 (6 bases). V was trimmed by 2 bases and J by 1 base, leaving 15 bases between them. Per the germline V gene, CDR1 is SQVTM and CDR2 is ANQGSEA. The CDR3 is made up of 15 amino acids. The CDR3 here is CSVETLVGGSYEQYF. The CDR3 DNA reads as TGCAGCGTTGAAACTCTCGTGGGAGGATCCTACGAGCAGTACTTC.

The genes are TRBV6-1 and TRBJ2-3; D perhaps matches TRBD1 (5 bases). Germline loops: CDR1 MNHNS, CDR2 SASEGT. The CDR3 length is 15 residues. Between the trimmed V and J ends, which lost 3 bases and 0 bases, there was a span of 10 bases. Written as DNA, the CDR3 is TGTGCCAGCAGTGAGACAGCCCCTAGCACAGATACGCAGTATTTT. It translates to CASSETAPSTDTQYF.

The chain combines TRBV2 with TRBJ2-7; 10 bases align to TRBD1. This CDR3 has 14 residues. The V and J ends lost 6 bases and 3 bases, in that order; junction bases with no gene match: 5. Germline V gene sequence: CDR1 SNHLY, CDR2 FYNNEI. The CDR3 here is CASRGTGDFYEQYF. In DNA form, the CDR3 reads TGTGCCAGCAGAGGGACAGGGGATTTCTACGAGCAGTACTTC.

The CDR3 region is CASTRDPGNTIYF. The CDR3 bases are TGTGCCAGCACCCGGGATCCTGGAAACACCATATATTTT. The chain links TRBV9 to TRBJ1-3; no definite D call. The CDR3 loop spans 13 amino acids. Trimming shortened V by 6 bases and J by 2 bases, and 9 bases separated the two germline ends. In germline, CDR1 is SGDLS, CDR2 YYNGEE.

The gene calls are TRBV10-1 and TRBJ1-2, with D unresolved. The germline gives CDR1 WNHNN, CDR2 SYGVQD (reference sequence). CDR3 length: 13 amino acids. V lost 0 bases and J 8 bases, leaving 10 bases between the germline ends. CDR3 protein: CASSESLPWGYTF. In nucleotides, the CDR3 is TGCGCCAGCAGTGAGTCGTTGCCGTGGGGCTACACCTTC.

This chain links TRBV28 with TRBJ2-3; D remains ambiguous. This CDR3 contains 17 residues. V lost 5 bases to trimming and J lost 1 base, with 19 bases between them. CDR1 and CDR2 from the germline V gene are MDHEN and SYDVKM. Here the CDR3 reads CASSPPGRSGRTDTQYF. The CDR3 bases are TGTGCCAGCAGTCCCCCAGGACGGTCGGGCCGCACAGATACGCAGTATTTT.

The gene calls are TRBV14 and TRBJ2-3; the D gene could be TRBD1 or TRBD2 (5 bases each). Trimming removed 5 bases from V and 4 bases from J, with 13 bases in between. Per the germline V gene, CDR1 is SGHDN and CDR2 is FVKESK. This CDR3 has 14 amino acids. As DNA, the CDR3 is TGTGCCAGCAGCACCCGGGACGGCTCAGATACGCAGTATTTT. Residues: CASSTRDGSDTQYF.

The chain carries TRBV14 and TRBJ1-5; 9 bases map to TRBD1. Unmatched junction bases numbered 3, after V lost 5 bases and J lost 7 bases. Germline V CDR1 and CDR2: SGHDN, FVKESK. There are 13 residues in the CDR3. Here the CDR3 reads CASSSTGGQPQHF. DNA for the CDR3: TGTGCCAGCAGCTCGACAGGGGGACAGCCCCAGCATTTT.